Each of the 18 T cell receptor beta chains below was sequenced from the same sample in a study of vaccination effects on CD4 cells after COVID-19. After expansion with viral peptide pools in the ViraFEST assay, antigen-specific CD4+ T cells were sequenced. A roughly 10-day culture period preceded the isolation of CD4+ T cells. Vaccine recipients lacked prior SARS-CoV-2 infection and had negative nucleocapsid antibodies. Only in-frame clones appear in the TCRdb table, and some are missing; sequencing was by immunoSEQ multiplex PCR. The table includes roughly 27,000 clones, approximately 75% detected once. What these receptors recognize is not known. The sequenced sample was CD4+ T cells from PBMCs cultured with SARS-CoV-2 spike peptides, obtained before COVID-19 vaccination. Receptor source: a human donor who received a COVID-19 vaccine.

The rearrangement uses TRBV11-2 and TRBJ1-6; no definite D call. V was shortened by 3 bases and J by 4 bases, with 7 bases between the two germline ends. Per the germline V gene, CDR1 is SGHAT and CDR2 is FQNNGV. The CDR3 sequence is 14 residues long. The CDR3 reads CASSFQSYNSPLHF. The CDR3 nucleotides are TGTGCCAGCAGCTTCCAGAGTTATAATTCACCCCTCCACTTT.

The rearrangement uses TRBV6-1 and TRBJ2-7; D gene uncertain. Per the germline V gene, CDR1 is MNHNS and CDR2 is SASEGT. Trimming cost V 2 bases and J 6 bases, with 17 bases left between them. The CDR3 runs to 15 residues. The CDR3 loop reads CASSENMASSGEQYF. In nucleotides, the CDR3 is TGTGCCAGCAGTGAAAACATGGCCAGTTCTGGCGAGCAGTACTTC.

CDR3 in amino acids: CASRVGTSGSYEQYF. CDR3 DNA: TGTGCCAGCAGGGTTGGGACTAGCGGAAGCTACGAGCAGTACTTC. This chain joins TRBV6-5 and TRBJ2-7, with TRBD2 identical over 11 bases. Trimming removed 6 bases from V and 3 bases from J; junction bases left unmatched: 7. Germline V lookup: CDR1 MNHEY, CDR2 SVGAGI. The CDR3 extends over 15 amino acids.

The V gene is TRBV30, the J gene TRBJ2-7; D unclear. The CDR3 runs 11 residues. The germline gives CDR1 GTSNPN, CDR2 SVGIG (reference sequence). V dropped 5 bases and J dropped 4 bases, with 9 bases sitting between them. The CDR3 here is CAWGDGYEQYF. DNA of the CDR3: TGTGCCTGGGGAGACGGTTACGAGCAGTACTTC.

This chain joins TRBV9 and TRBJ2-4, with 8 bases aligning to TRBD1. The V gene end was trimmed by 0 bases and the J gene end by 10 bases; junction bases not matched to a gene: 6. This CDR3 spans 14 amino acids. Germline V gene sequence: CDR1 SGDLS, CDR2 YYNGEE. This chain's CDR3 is CASSVEGQAQIQYF. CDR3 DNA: TGTGCCAGCAGCGTAGAGGGACAGGCGCAGATTCAGTACTTC.

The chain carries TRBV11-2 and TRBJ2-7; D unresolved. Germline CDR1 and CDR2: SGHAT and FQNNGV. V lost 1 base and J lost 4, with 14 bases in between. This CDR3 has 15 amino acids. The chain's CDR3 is CASSLAGPTRYEQYF. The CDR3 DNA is TGTGCCAGCAGCTTAGCAGGCCCTACACGATACGAGCAGTACTTC.

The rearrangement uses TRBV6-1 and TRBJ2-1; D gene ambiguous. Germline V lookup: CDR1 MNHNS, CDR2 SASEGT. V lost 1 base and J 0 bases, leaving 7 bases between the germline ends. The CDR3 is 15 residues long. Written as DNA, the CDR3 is TGTGCCAGCAGTGAAGACAGATACTCCTACAATGAGCAGTTCTTC. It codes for CASSEDRYSYNEQFF.

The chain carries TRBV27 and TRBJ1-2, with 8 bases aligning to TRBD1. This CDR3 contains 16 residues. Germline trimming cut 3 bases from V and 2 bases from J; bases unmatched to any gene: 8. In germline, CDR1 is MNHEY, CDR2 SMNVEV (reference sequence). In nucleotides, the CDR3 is TGTGCCAGCAGTTTTTTATCCAGGGGGCGCAACTATGGCTACACCTTC. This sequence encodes CASSFLSRGRNYGYTF.

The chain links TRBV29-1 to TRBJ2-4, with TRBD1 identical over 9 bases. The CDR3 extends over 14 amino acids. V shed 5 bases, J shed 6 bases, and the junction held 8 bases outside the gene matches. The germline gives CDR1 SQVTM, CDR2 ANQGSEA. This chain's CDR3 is CSVSGTGTGNIQYF. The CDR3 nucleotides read TGCAGCGTTTCCGGGACAGGGACAGGAAACATTCAGTACTTC.

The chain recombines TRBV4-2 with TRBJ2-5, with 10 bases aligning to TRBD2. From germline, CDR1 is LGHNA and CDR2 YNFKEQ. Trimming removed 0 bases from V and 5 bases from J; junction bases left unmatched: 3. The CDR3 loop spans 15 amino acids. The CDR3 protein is CASSQESSGSETQYF. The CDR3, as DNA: TGTGCCAGCAGCCAAGAGTCTAGCGGGAGCGAGACCCAGTACTTC.

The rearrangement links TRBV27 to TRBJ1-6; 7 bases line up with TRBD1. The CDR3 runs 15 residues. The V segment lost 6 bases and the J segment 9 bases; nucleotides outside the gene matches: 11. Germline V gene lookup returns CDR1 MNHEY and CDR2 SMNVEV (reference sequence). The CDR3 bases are TGTGCCAGCAGGCCTCCGACAGGGTACGGTTCACCCCTCCACTTT. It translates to CASRPPTGYGSPLHF.

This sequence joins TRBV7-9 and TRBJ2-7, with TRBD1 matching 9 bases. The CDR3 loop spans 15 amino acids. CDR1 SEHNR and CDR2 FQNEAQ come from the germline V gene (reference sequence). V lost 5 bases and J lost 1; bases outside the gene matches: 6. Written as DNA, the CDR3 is TGTGCCAGCAGCGGCCGGGGGACAGGGTCCTACGAGCAGTACTTC. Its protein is CASSGRGTGSYEQYF.

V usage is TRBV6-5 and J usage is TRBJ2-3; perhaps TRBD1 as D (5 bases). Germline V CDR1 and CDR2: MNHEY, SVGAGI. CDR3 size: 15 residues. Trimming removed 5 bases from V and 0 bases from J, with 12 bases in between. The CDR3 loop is CASSMTEYSTDTQYF. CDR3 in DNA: TGTGCCAGCAGTATGACAGAATATAGCACAGATACGCAGTATTTT.

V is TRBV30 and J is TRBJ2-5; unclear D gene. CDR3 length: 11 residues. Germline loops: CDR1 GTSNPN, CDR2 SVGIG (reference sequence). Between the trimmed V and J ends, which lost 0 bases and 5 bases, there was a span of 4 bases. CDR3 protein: CAWSVSETQYF. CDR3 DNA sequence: TGTGCCTGGAGTGTGTCCGAGACCCAGTACTTC. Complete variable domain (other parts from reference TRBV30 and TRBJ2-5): SQTIHQWPATLVQPVGSPLSLECTVEGTSNPNLYWYRQAAGRGLQLLFYSVGIGQISSEVPQNLSASRPQDRQFILSSKKLLLSDSGFYLCAWSVSETQYFGPGTRLLVL.

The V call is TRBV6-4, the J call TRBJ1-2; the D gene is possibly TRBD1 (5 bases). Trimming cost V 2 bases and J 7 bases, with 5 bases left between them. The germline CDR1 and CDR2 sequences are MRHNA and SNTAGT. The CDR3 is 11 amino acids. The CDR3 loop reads CASSDGAGYTF. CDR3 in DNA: TGTGCCAGCAGTGACGGGGCTGGCTACACCTTC.

This CDR3 is CSVRDEFAGNTIYF. CDR3 DNA sequence: TGCAGCGTTCGTGATGAGTTCGCTGGAAACACCATATATTTT. The chain joins TRBV29-1 to TRBJ1-3; no firm D call. The V gene lost 5 bases and the J gene lost 2 bases, with 13 bases spanning the gap. Germline V CDR1 and CDR2: SQVTM, ANQGSEA. The CDR3 sequence is 14 residues long.

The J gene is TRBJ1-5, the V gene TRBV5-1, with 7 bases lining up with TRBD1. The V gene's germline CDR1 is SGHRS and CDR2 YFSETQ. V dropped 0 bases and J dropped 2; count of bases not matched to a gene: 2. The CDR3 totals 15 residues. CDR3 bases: TGCGCCAGCAGCTTGGGACAGGGTCGCAATCAGCCCCAGCATTTT. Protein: CASSLGQGRNQPQHF.

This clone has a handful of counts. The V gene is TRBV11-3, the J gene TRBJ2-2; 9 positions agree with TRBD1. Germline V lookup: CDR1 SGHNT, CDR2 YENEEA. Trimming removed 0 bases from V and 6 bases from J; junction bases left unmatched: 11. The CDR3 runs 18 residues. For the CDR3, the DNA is TGTGCCAGCAGCTTAGATCACTCCGGGACAGGGACGCCCGGGGAGCTGTTTTTT. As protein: CASSLDHSGTGTPGELFF.